Listed here is a single TCR beta chain. Repertoires were generated with immunoSEQ multiplex PCR, while TCRdb's copy carries only in-frame clones and drops some. The sample includes around 260,000 clones, 86% of them seen just once. The record originates from a study of blood T cell repertoires in COVID-19. Looking at the study overall: COVID-19 samples, acute and convalescent, were from the United States, Italy and Spain.

Sequencing was carried out using peripheral blood. The clonotype comes from a man aged 25 to 45 with active or convalescent COVID-19.

The CDR3 region has the DNA TGTGCCAGCAGTTACCGGACGGCCCGACAGGGCTATGGCTACACCTTC. Protein: CASSYRTARQGYGYTF. V is TRBV6-2 or TRBV6-3 and J is TRBJ1-2; TRBD1 matches at 7 bases. Germline trimming cut 2 bases from V and 4 bases from J; bases unmatched to any gene: 10. This CDR3 region has 16 residues. Germline CDR1 and CDR2: MNHEY and SVGEGT.